This T cell receptor (beta chain) derives from a study of beta chain features in type 1 diabetes. Whole-study findings and limits: All four CD4+ subsets of Type 1 diabetes patients contained TCRB CDR3s that were moderately but significantly shorter.

For this clone: Antigen: not known.

With 3 bases clipped from V and 5 bases from J, the junction kept 5 bases outside the gene matches. CDR3 length equals 13 residues. Germline V gives CDR1 GTSNPN, CDR2 SVGIG (reference sequence). Expressed TCRB transcripts were sequenced, since all the RNA that had been isolated was reverse transcribed. The table came from immunoSEQ multiplex PCR; TCRdb's copy has only in-frame clones and leaves some out. The data show about 740,000 clones, about an eighth seen once. The chain is built from TRBV30 and TRBJ1-1, with 8 bases aligning to TRBD1. The sequenced material came from naive CD4+ T cells from blood. The origin of this receptor is a man between 18 and 29 years old with type 1 diabetes. CDR3 sequence: CAWRKQGETEAFF. The CDR3 coding sequence is TGTGCCTGGAGGAAACAGGGGGAAACTGAAGCTTTCTTT. Drawing the rest from reference TRBV30 and TRBJ1-1, the complete variable domain is SQTIHQWPATLVQPVGSPLSLECTVEGTSNPNLYWYRQAAGRGLQLLFYSVGIGQISSEVPQNLSASRPQDRQFILSSKKLLLSDSGFYLCAWRKQGETEAFFGQGTRLTVV.